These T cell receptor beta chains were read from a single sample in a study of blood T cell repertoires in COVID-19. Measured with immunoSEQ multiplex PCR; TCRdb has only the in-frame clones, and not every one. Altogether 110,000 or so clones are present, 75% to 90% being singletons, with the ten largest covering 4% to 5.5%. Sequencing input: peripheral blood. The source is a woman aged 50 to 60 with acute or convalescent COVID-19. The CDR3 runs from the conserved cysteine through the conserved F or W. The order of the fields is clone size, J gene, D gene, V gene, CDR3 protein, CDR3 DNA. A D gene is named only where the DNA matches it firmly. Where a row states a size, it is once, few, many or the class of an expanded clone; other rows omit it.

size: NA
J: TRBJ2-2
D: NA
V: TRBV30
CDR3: CAWSASGLLTGELFF
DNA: TGTGCCTGGAGCGCCTCAGGGCTCCTCACCGGGGAGCTGTTTTTT

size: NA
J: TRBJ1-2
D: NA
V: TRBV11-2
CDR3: CASSYSGGAAVYGYTF
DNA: TGTGCCAGCAGCTACTCCGGGGGGGCAGCTGTCTATGGCTACACCTTC

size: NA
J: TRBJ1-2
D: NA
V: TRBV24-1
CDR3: CATSQGGTDFHRGYTF
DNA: TGTGCCACCAGCCAAGGAGGGACGGACTTCCACCGGGGCTACACCTTC

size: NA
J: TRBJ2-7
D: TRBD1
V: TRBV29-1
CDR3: CSAGQGGTYEQYF
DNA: TGCAGCGCGGGACAGGGGGGGACCTACGAGCAGTACTTC

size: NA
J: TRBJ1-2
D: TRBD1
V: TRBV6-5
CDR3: CASAGTGGINYGYTF
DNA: TGTGCCAGCGCGGGGACAGGGGGCATTAACTATGGCTACACCTTC

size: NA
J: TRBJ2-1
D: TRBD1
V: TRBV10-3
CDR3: CAIRDREVNEQFF
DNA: TGTGCCATCAGGGACAGGGAGGTTAATGAGCAGTTCTTC

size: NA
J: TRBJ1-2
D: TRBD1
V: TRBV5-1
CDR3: CASSSTGTGMYGYTF
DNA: TGCGCCAGCAGCTCTACCGGGACAGGGATGTATGGCTACACCTTC

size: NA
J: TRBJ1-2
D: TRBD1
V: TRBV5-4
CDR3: CASSSPGGRGGDGYTF
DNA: TGTGCCAGCAGCTCCCCAGGGGGCAGGGGGGGAGATGGCTACACCTTC

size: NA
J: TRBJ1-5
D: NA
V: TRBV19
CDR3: CASSEGTLSSNQPQHF
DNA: TGTGCCAGTAGCGAGGGGACACTAAGTAGCAATCAGCCCCAGCATTTT

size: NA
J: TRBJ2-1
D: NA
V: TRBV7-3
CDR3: CASSLKEDEQFF
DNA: TGTGCCAGCAGCTTAAAGGAGGATGAGCAGTTCTTC

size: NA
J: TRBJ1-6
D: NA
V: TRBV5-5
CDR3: CASSLPDRLDNSPLHF
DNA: TGTGCCAGCAGCCTCCCTGACAGGCTAGATAATTCACCCCTCCACTTT

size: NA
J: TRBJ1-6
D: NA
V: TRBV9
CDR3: CASSDEGRGGDSPLHF
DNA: TGTGCCAGCAGCGATGAGGGTCGGGGAGGGGATTCACCCCTCCACTTT

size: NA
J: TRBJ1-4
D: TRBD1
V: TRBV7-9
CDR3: CASSKSGDREEKLFF
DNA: TGTGCCAGCAGCAAAAGCGGGGACAGGGAAGAAAAACTGTTTTTT

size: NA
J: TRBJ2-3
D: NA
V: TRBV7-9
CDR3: CASSPRLVDTDTQYF
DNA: TGTGCCAGCAGTCCCAGGCTGGTAGACACAGATACGCAGTATTTT

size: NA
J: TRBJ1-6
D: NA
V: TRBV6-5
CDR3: CASTGGYRDNSPLHF
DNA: TGTGCCAGCACCGGAGGTTACAGAGATAATTCACCCCTCCACTTT

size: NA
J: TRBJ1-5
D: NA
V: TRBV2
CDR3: CASSAGRNSNQPQHF
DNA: TGTGCCAGCAGCGCGGGACGGAATAGCAATCAGCCCCAGCATTTT

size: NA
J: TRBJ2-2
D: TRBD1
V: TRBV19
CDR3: CASSTITGAFLVSGELFF
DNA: TGTGCCAGTAGTACTATAACAGGGGCCTTCCTTGTATCCGGGGAGCTGTTTTTT

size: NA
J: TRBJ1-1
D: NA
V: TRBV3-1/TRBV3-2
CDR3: CASSSRDSGEAFF
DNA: TGTGCCAGCAGCTCCCGGGACTCAGGTGAAGCTTTCTTT

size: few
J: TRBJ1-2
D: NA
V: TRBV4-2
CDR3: CASSSHASDRSYGYTF
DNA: TGTGCCAGCAGCTCCCATGCATCCGACAGGAGCTATGGCTACACCTTC

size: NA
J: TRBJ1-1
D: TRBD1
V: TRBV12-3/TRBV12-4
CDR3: CASSTTGTIEAFF
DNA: TGTGCCAGCTCTACGACAGGGACGATTGAAGCTTTCTTT

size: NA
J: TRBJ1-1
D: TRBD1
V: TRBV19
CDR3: CASSTWDRVEAFF
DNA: TGTGCCAGTAGTACCTGGGACAGGGTGGAGGCTTTCTTT

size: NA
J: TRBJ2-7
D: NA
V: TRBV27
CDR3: CASSLVGAKFYEQYF
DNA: TGTGCCAGCAGTTTGGTGGGAGCGAAGTTTTACGAGCAGTACTTC

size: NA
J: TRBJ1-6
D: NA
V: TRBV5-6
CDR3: CASSLPTDNSPLHF
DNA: TGTGCCAGCAGCTTGCCTACAGATAATTCACCCCTCCACTTT

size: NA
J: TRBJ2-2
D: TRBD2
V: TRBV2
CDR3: CASSEGGSGSELFF
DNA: TGTGCCAGCAGTGAAGGTGGTAGCGGGAGCGAGCTGTTTTTT

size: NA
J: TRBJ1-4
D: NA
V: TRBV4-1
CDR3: CASSLRQEFNEKLFF
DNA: TGCGCCAGCAGCCTAAGACAGGAGTTTAATGAAAAACTGTTTTTT

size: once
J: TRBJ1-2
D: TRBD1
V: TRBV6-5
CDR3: CAMDRGGYGYTF
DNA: TGTGCCATGGACAGGGGGGGCTATGGCTACACCTTC

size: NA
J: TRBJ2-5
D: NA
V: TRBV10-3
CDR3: CAISVYQTETQYF
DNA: TGTGCCATCAGTGTCTACCAAACAGAGACCCAGTACTTC

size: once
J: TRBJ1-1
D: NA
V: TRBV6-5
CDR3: CASRPPEAEAFF
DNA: TGTGCCAGCAGACCCCCCGAGGCTGAAGCTTTCTTT

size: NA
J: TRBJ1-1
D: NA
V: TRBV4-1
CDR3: CASSQEVVRYAEAFF
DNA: TGCGCCAGCAGCCAAGAAGTTGTCAGGTACGCTGAAGCTTTCTTT

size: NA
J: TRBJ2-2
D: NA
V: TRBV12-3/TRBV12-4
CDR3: CAGSRENTGELFF
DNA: TGTGCCGGAAGTCGGGAGAACACCGGGGAGCTGTTTTTT

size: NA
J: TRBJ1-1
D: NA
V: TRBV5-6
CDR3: CASSSWWWTERTEAFF
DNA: TGTGCCAGCAGCTCGTGGTGGTGGACAGAGCGCACTGAAGCTTTCTTT

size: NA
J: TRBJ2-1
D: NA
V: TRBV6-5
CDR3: CASRERAHNEQFF
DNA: TGTGCCAGCAGGGAGAGAGCCCACAATGAGCAGTTCTTC

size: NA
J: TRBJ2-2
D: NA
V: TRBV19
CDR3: CASSIDLGGTGGELFF
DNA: TGTGCCAGTAGTATAGATCTTGGCGGGACCGGAGGGGAGCTGTTTTTT

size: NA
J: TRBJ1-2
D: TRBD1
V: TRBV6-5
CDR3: CASSLSGTVNYGYTF
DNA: TGTGCCAGCAGTCTTAGCGGGACAGTTAACTATGGCTACACCTTC

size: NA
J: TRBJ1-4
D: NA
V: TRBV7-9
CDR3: CASSPGQNEKLFF
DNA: TGTGCCAGCAGCCCTGGACAGAATGAAAAACTGTTTTTT

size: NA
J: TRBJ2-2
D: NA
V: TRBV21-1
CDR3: CASSKEGAINGTGELFF
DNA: TGTGCCAGCAGCAAAGAAGGAGCGATAAATGGCACCGGGGAGCTGTTTTTT

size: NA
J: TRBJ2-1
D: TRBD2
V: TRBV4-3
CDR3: CASSYGLAVYNEQFF
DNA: TGCGCCAGCAGCTACGGACTAGCCGTCTACAATGAGCAGTTCTTC

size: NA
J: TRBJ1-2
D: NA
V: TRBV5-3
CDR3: CARSYWRRVEGYGYTF
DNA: TGTGCCAGAAGTTATTGGCGTCGGGTCGAGGGCTATGGCTACACCTTC

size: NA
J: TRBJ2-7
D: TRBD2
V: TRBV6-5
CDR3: CASSTNREVYEQYF
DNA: TGTGCCAGCAGTACCAACCGGGAGGTCTACGAGCAGTACTTC

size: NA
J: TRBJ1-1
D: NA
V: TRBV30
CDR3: CAWSVAGRGRTEAFF
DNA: TGTGCCTGGAGTGTAGCAGGCAGGGGAAGAACTGAAGCTTTCTTT

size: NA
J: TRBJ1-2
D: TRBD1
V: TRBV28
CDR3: CASGRQGFVYGYTF
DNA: TGTGCCAGCGGTCGACAGGGGTTTGTTTATGGCTACACCTTC

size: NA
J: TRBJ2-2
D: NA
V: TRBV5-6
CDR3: CASSNAQGAGELFF
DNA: TGTGCCAGCAGCAACGCCCAGGGCGCCGGGGAGCTGTTTTTT

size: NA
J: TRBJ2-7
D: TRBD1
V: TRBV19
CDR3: CASSFGQGTYEQYF
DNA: TGTGCCAGTAGTTTCGGACAGGGAACCTACGAGCAGTACTTC

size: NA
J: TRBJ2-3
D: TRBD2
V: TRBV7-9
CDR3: CASSQGLASDTQYF
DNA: TGTGCCAGCAGCCAGGGACTAGCTTCGGATACGCAGTATTTT

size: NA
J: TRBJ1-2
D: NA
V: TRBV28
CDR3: CATLPGAGDGYTF
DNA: TGTGCCACCCTTCCAGGGGCCGGGGACGGCTACACCTTC

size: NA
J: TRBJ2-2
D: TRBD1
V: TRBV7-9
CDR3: CASRRTPGQGYGELFF
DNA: TGTGCCAGCAGGCGAACCCCGGGACAGGGGTATGGGGAGCTGTTTTTT

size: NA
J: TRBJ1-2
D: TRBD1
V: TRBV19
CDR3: CASSLMTGLYGYTF
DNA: TGTGCCAGTAGTCTTATGACAGGGCTCTATGGCTACACCTTC

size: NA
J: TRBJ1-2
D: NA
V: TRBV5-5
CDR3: CASSLKDINYGYTF
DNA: TGTGCCAGCAGCCTTAAAGACATAAACTATGGCTACACCTTC

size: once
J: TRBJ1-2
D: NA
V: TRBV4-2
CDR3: CASSQGIGAGIPAYGYTF
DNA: TGTGCCAGCAGCCAAGGAATAGGGGCAGGCATACCCGCCTATGGCTACACCTTC

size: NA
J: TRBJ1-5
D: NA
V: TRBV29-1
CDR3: CSAANSNQPQHF
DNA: TGCAGCGCTGCTAATAGCAATCAGCCCCAGCATTTT

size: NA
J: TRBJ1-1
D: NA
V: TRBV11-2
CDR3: CASSLEVGLGTEAFF
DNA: TGTGCCAGCAGCTTGGAGGTGGGATTGGGAACTGAAGCTTTCTTT

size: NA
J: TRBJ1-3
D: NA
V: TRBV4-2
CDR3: CASSQTSDRRGNTIYF
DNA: TGTGCCAGCAGCCAAACAAGCGACAGGCGTGGAAACACCATATATTTT

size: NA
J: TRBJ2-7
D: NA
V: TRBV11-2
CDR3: CASSPYSGSHFYEQYF
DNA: TGTGCCAGCAGCCCTTATTCAGGTTCTCATTTCTACGAGCAGTACTTC

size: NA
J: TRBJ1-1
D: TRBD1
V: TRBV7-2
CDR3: CASSPTGTGSIWAFF
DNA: TGTGCCAGCAGCCCGACCGGGACAGGGAGTATATGGGCTTTCTTT

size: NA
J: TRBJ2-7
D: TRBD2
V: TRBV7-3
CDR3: CASSLKPGGVGEQYF
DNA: TGTGCCAGCAGCTTAAAGCCCGGGGGGGTCGGAGAGCAGTACTTC

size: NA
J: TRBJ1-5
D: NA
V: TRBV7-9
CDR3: CASSLAQGQPQHF
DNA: TGTGCCAGCAGCTTAGCTCAGGGCCAGCCCCAGCATTTT

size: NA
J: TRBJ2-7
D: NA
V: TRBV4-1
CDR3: CASSLGEEYEQYF
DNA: TGCGCCAGCAGCTTAGGAGAGGAATACGAGCAGTACTTC

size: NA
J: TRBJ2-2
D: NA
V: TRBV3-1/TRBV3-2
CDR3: CASSPQSSGWSTGELFF
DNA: TGTGCCAGCAGCCCCCAATCATCAGGGTGGAGCACCGGGGAGCTGTTTTTT

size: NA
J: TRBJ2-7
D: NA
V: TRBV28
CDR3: CASSALYNQAYEQYF
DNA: TGTGCCAGCAGCGCCCTTTACAACCAAGCCTACGAGCAGTACTTC

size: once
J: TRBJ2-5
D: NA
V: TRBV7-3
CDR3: CASSRDTQETQYF
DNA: TGTGCCAGCAGTCGAGACACCCAAGAGACCCAGTACTTC